This T cell receptor (beta chain) was identified in a study of T-cell reconstitution after alpha-beta-depleted transplantation in children (dated by TCRdb to 2016 to 2017). Context from the whole study: Using TCR repertoire profiling, the study quantitatively followed how T-cell immune reconstitution unfolded in children after TCRalphabeta/CD19-depleted allogeneic hematopoietic cell transplantation.

The sample holds many counts of this clonotype. The clone's antigen remains unknown. No much larger clone exists at a distance of one base, and base qualities are not known. The library was produced with PCR. The reads were generated on an Illumina HiSeq 2500. Molecular barcoding was employed in the preparation of TCR libraries, with unique molecular identifiers being used to normalize TCRbeta repertoire quantification. TCRdb reanalyzed the raw reads on its own, using fastp at Q25 for trimming and MiXCR for clone calling, and kept in-frame beta chains. Identical CDR3 proteins give one entry, which carries the most common genes and DNA. The sample has some 240,000 distinct CDR3 sequences on record, 12% of them singletons. The ten most abundant clones make up around 2.8% of the sample. Between the V and J ends, shortened by 2 bases and 4 bases respectively, the junction contains 11 bases. The CDR3, cysteine through phenylalanine, is 14 amino acids long. Only CDR3 DNA remains: 42 bases, in frame from the first base.

The chain is assembled from TRBV12-3 or TRBV12-4 and TRBJ1-2, with no confidently assigned D gene. This receptor was taken from a human donor who donated a stem cell graft to a child with acute lymphoblastic leukemia. Sequences were derived from PBMCs from the stem cell graft donor, sampled from the stem cell graft. This receptor carries the CDR3 CASSLSDSGYGYTF. The DNA reads as follows: TGTGCCAGCAGTTTATCCGATAGCGGCTATGGCTACACCTTC.